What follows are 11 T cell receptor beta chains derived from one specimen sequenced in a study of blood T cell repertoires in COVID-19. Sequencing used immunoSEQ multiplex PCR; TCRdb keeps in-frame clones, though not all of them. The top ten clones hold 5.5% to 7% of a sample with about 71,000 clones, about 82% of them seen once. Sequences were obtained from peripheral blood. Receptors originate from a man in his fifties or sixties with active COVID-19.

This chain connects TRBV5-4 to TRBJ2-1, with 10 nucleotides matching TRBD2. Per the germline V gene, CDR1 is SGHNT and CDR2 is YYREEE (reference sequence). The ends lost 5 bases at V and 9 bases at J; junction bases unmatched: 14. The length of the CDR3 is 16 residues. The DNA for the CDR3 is TGTGCCAGCAGGTTTGGGAGCGGGGGGGCCTTTCGTGAGCAGTTCTTC. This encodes CASRFGSGGAFREQFF.

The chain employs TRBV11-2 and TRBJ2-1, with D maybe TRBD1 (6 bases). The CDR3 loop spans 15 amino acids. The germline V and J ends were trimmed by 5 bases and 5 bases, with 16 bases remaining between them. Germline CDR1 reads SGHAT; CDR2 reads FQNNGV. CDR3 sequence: CASSADRFRDNEQFF. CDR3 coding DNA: TGTGCCAGCAGCGCAGACAGGTTCCGCGACAATGAGCAGTTCTTC. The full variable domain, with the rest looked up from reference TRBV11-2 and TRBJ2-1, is EAGVAQSPRYKIIEKRQSVAFWCNPISGHATLYWYQQILGQGPKLLIQFQNNGVVDDSQLPKDRFSAERLKGVDSTLKIQPAKLEDSAVYLCASSADRFRDNEQFFGPGTRLTVL.

CDR3 protein: CASSSMGGRVGTQYF. The DNA of the CDR3 is TGTGCCAGCAGCTCCATGGGGGGGCGAGTGGGGACGCAGTATTTT. The chain recombines TRBV11-2 with TRBJ2-3, with D perhaps matching TRBD2 (7 bases). The CDR3 is 15 residues long. CDR1 is SGHAT and CDR2 is FQNNGV in the germline V gene. V dropped 4 bases and J dropped 9 bases, with 20 bases sitting between them.

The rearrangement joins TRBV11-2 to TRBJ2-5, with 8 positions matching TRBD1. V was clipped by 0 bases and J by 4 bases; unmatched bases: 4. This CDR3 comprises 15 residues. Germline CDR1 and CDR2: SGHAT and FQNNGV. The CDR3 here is CASSLDDRGGETQYF. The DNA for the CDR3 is TGTGCCAGCAGCTTAGACGACAGGGGAGGAGAGACCCAGTACTTC.

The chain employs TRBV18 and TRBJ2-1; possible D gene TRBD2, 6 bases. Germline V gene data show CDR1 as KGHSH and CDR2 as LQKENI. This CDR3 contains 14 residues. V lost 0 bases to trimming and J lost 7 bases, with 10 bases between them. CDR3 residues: CASSPPNLANEQFF. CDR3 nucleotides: TGTGCCAGCTCACCACCTAACCTAGCGAATGAGCAGTTCTTC.

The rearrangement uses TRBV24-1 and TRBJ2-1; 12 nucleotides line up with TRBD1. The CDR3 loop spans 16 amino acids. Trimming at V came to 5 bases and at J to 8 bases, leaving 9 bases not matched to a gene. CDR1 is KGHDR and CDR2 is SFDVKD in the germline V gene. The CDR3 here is CATSAGTGGLSDEQFF. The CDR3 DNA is TGTGCCACCAGTGCCGGGACAGGGGGCCTATCCGATGAGCAGTTCTTC.

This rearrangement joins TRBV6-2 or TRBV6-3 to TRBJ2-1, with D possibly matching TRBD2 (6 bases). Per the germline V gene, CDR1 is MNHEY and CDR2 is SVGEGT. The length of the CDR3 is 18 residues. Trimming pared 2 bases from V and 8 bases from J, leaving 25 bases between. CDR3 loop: CASSYPPYRGTLRYEQFF. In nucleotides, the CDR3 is TGTGCCAGCAGTTACCCACCTTACCGGGGGACCTTAAGGTATGAGCAGTTCTTC.

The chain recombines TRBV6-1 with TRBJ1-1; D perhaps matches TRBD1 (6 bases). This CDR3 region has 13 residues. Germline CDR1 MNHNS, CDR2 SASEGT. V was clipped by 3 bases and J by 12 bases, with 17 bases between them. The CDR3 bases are TGTGCCAGCAGTGATTATTTAACAGGGACACCTTTCTTT. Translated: CASSDYLTGTPFF.

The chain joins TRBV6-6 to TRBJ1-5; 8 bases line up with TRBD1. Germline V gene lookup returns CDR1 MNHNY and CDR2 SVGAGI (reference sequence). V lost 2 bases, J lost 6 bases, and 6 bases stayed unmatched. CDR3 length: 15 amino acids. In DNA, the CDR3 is TGTGCCAGCAGTTACGACCAGGGGGCTGTTCAGCCCCAGCATTTT. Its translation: CASSYDQGAVQPQHF.

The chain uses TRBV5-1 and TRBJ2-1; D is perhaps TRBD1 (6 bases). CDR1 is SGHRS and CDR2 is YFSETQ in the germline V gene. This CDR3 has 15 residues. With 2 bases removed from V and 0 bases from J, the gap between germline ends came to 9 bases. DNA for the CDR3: TGCGCCAGCAGCTTACAGGGAGACTCCTACAATGAGCAGTTCTTC. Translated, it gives CASSLQGDSYNEQFF.

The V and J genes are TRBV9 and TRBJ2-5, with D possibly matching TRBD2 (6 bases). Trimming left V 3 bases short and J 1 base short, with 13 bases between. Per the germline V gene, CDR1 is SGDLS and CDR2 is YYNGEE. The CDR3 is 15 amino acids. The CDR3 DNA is TGTGCCAGCAGCGGCGGCCCGGAGGGCCAAGAGACCCAGTACTTC. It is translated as CASSGGPEGQETQYF.